The present TCR beta chain was sequenced within a study of T cells after yellow fever vaccination. Regarding the study as a whole: FACS-sorted repertoires could contain abundant clonotypes contaminating from the bulk population. CD4 and CD8 compartments shared a small share of clonotypes, likely from convergent recombination.

CDR3 size: 12 residues. Germline V gives CDR1 LGHNA, CDR2 YNFKEQ. Universal primer sites and UMIs were introduced during 5'RACE template-switching synthesis of TCR cDNA. TCRdb fed the 5' RACE reads into MiXCR, producing one record per CDR3 protein. The sample records about 300,000 distinct CDR3 sequences, 8.5% to 10% being singletons. This clonotype was seen at least ten times. The antigen remains undetermined. A read error may produce the germline difference seen at one junction end. The sample here was CD4+ T cells sorted from PBMCs, taken 5 days after the yellow fever booster vaccination. This chain links TRBV4-2 with TRBJ1-2; D remains ambiguous. This receptor was taken from a man between 18 and 35 years old who received the YFV17D yellow fever vaccine. CDR3 sequence reads: CASSRTAGGYAF. DNA of the CDR3: TGTGCCAGCAGCCGCACTGCGGGTGGCTACGCCTTC.